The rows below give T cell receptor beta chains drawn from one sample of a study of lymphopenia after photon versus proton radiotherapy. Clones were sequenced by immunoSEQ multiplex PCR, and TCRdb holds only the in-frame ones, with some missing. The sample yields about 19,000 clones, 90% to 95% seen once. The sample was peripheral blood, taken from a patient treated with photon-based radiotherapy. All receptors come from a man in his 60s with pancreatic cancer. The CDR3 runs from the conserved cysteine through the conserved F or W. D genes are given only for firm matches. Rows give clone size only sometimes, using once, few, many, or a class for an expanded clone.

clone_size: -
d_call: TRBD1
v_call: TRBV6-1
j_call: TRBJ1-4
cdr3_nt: TGTGCCAGCAACCTTCAGGGGGCCGGGGGTGAAAAACTGTTTTTT
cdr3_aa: CASNLQGAGGEKLFF

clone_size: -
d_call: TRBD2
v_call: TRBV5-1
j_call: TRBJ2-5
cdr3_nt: TGCGCCAGCAGCTTGGTCCCGGGACTAGCGGAAGAGACCCAGTACTTC
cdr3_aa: CASSLVPGLAEETQYF

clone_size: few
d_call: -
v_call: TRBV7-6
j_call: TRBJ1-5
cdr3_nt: TGTGCCAGCAGCCCCGGGACAAATAGCAATCAGCCCCAGCATTTT
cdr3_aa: CASSPGTNSNQPQHF

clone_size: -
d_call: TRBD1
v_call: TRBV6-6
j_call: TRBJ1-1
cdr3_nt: TGTGCCAGCAGGAATACAGGGGGCAGGACCTACACTGAAGCTTTCTTT
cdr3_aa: CASRNTGGRTYTEAFF

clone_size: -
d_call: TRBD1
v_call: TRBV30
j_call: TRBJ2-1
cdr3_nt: TGTGCCTGGGCCGGGACAGGGAAAACCTACAATGAGCAGTTCTTC
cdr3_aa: CAWAGTGKTYNEQFF

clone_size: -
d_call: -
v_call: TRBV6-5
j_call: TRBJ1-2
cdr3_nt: TGTGCCAGCAGTTACCCGCAGGGGCAGGGCTACACCTTC
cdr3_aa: CASSYPQGQGYTF

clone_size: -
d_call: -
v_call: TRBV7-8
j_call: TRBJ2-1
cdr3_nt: TGTGCCAGCAGCTTAAGGTATGAGCAGTTCTTC
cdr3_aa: CASSLRYEQFF

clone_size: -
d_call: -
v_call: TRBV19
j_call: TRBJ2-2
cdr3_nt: TGTGCCAGTAGTATAAAACCGGGGATGAACACCGGGGAGCTGTTTTTT
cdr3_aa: CASSIKPGMNTGELFF

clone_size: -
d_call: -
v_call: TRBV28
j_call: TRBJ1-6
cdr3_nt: TGTGCCAGCAGTTTTTCCGGGGGGTTCCCTCCCCTCCACTTT
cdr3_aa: CASSFSGGFPPLHF

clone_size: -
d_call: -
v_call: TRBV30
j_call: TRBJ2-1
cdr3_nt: TGTGCCTGGAACCGACAGAGCTCCTACAATGAGCAGTTCTTC
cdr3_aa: CAWNRQSSYNEQFF

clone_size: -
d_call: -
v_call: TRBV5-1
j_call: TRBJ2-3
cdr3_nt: TGCGCCAGCAGCTTGGCCGCAGCCACAGATACGCAGTATTTT
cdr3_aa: CASSLAAATDTQYF

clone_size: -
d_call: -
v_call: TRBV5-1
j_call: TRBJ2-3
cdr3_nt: TGCGCCAGCAGCTTGACCACAGATACGCAGTATTTT
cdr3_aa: CASSLTTDTQYF

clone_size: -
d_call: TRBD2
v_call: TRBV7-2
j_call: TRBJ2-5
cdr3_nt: TGTGCCAGCAGCTTAGCGGTATTAGCGGGGGTACAGCTGGGTAAGACCCAGTACTTC
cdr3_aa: CASSLAVLAGVQLGKTQYF

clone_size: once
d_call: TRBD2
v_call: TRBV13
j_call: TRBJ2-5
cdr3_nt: TGTGCCAGCAGCTCAACCCCGGGACTAGCGGGGGGAGCTCCCCTAACTCAAGAGACCCAGTACTTC
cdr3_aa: CASSSTPGLAGGAPLTQETQYF

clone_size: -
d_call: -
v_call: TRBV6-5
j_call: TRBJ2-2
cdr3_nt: TGTGCCAGCAGAGGACAGTCGAACACCGGGGAGCTGTTTTTT
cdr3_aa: CASRGQSNTGELFF

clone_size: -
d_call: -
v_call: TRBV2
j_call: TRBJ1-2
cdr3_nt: TGTGCCAGCAGTCGTGAGGAAGGGAACTATGGCTACACCTTC
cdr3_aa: CASSREEGNYGYTF

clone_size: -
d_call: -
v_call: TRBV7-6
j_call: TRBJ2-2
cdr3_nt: TGTGCCAGCAGCTTAGCTCTAGGGGGGGAGCTGTTTTTT
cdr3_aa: CASSLALGGELFF

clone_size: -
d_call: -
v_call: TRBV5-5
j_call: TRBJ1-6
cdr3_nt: TGTGCCAGCAGCTGGACAGTCCAAACTAGCTCCTATAATTCACCCCTCCACTTT
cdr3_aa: CASSWTVQTSSYNSPLHF

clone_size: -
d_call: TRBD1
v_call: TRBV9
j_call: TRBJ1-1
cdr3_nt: TGTGCCAGCAGCGAGGGGACAGGGCAAGCTTTCTTT
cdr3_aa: CASSEGTGQAFF

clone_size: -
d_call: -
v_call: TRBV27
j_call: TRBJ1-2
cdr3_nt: TGTGCCAGCAGCCCCCCCGGTAAGGGCTATGGCTACACCTTC
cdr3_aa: CASSPPGKGYGYTF

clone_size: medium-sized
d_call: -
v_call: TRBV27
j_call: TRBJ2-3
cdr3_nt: TGTGCCAGCAGTTTTATTGGGGGGACGGGTGGGCATACGCAGTATTTT
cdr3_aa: CASSFIGGTGGHTQYF

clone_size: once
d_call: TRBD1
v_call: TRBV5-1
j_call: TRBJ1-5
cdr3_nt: TGCGCCAGCAGCTTGGCCCCACCAGGGGGGCGTAGCACAGATACGCAGCATTTT
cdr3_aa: CASSLAPPGGRSTDTQHF

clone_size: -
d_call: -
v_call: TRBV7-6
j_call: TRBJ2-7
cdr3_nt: TGTGCCAGCAGCTTACGGACGGAGACGCATACCTACGAGCAGTACTTC
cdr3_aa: CASSLRTETHTYEQYF

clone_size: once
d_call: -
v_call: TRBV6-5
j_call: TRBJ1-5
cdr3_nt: TGTGCCAGCAGCCAGGGGAGCAATCAGCCCCAGCATTTT
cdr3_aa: CASSQGSNQPQHF

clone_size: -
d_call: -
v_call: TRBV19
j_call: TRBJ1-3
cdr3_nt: TGTGCCAGTAGTATCGGGGCTGCTGGAAACACCATATATTTT
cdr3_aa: CASSIGAAGNTIYF

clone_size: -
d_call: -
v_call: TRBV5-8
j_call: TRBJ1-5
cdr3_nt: TGTGCCAGCAGCTTGAGGGGGACACCTTATCAGCCCCAGCATTTT
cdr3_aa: CASSLRGTPYQPQHF

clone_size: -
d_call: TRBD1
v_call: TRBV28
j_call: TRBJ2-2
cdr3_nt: TGTGCCAGCAGTTTGATAGGACAGGGAAAAGCCGGGGAGCTGTTTTTT
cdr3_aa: CASSLIGQGKAGELFF

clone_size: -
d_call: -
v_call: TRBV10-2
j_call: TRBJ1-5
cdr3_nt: TGCGCCAGCACTCCAAATCTTCTGCGGGGGAGCAATCAGCCCCAGCATTTT
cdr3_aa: CASTPNLLRGSNQPQHF

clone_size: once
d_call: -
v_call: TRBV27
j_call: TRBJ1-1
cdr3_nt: TGTGCCAGCAGTTCAACAGTTAACACTGAAGCTTTCTTT
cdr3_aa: CASSSTVNTEAFF

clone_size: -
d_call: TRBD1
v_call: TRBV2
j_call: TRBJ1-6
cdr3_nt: TGTGCCAGCAGCAAGCGATTTACAGGGGATAATTCACCCCTCCACTTT
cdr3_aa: CASSKRFTGDNSPLHF

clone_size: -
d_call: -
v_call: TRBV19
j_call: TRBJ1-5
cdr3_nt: TGTGCCAGTAGATCCACCGGGCGGGCCAGTTTACATTTT
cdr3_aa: CASRSTGRASLHF

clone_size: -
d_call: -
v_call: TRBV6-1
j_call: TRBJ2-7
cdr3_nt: TGTGCCAGCAGTGCCTTCCCGTACGAGCAGTACTTC
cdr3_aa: CASSAFPYEQYF

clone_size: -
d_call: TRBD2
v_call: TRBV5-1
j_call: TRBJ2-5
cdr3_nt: TGCGCCAGCAGCAACCGACTAGCGGGGCGGGTAGAGACCCAGTACTTC
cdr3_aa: CASSNRLAGRVETQYF

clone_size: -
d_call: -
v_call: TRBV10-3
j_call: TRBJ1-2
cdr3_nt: TGTGCCATCAGAGGAGCCCGGGGGGGCAGTGACATAGGCTACACCTTC
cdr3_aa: CAIRGARGGSDIGYTF

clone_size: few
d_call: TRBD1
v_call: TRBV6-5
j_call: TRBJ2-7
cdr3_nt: TGTGCCAGCGGAAGTCCAGGGGGCGCGGACGAGCAGTACTTC
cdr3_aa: CASGSPGGADEQYF

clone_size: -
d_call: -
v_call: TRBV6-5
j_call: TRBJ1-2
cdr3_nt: TGTGCCAGCAGTTCCGCCGGGGGCACAGCGGGCTACACCTTC
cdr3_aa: CASSSAGGTAGYTF

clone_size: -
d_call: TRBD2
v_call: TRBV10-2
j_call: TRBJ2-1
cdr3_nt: TGCGCCAGCAGAGCCGGGACTAGCGGGGACAATGAGCAGTTCTTC
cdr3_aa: CASRAGTSGDNEQFF

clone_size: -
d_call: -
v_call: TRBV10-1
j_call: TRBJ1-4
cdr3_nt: TGCGCCAGCAGCACTCACATCCGGGGGGACGAAAAACTGTTTTTT
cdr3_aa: CASSTHIRGDEKLFF

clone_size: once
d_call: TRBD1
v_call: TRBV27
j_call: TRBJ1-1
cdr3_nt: TGTGCCAGCAGTTCCGGACAGGGGACTGAAGCTTTCTTT
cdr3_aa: CASSSGQGTEAFF

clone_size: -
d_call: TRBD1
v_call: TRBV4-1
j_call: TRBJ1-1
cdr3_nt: TGCGCCAGCAGCCAAGGCGAGACAGGGCCGGCAGCTTTCTTT
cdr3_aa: CASSQGETGPAAFF

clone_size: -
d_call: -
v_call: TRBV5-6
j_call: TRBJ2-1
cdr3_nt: TGTGCCAGCAGCTTGGGGCCAGCCAATGAGCAGTTCTTC
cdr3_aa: CASSLGPANEQFF

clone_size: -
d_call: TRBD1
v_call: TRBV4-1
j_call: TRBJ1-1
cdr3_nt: TGCGCCAGCAGCCCGCCGACAGGGGACACTGAAGCTTTCTTT
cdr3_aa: CASSPPTGDTEAFF

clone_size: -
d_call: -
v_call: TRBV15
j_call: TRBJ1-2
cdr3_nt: TGTGCCACCAGCAGAGTCCAGCAATATGGCTACACCTTC
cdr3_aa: CATSRVQQYGYTF

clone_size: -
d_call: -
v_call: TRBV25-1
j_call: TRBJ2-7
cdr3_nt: TGTGCCAGCAGTGGAGATTACTACGAGCAGTACTTC
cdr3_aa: CASSGDYYEQYF

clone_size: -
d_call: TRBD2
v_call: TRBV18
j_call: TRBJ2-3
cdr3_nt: TGTGCCAGCAACCCTTCTAGCGGGGGGGGTGCGAATACGCAGTATTTT
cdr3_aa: CASNPSSGGGANTQYF

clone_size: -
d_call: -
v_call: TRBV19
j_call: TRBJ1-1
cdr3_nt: TGTGCCAGTAGTATCAACAGGTACCTCACTGAAGCTTTCTTT
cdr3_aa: CASSINRYLTEAFF

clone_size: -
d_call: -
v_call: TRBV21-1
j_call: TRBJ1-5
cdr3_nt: TGTGCCAGCAGCAAATATCCAGGGGGTTATAGCAATCAGCCCCAGCATTTT
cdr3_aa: CASSKYPGGYSNQPQHF

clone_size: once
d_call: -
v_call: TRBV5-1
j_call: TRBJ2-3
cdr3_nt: TGCGCCAGCAGCGATCCGAGATCTAGCTTGGATACGCAGTATTTT
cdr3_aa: CASSDPRSSLDTQYF

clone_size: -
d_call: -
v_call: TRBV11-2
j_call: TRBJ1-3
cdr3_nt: TGTGCCAGCAGCTGGGCTGCTTCCTCTGGAAACACCATATATTTT
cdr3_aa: CASSWAASSGNTIYF

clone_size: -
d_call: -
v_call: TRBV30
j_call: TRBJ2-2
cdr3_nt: TGTGCCTGGAGGGGAGAGATCGGGGAGCTGTTTTTT
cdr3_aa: CAWRGEIGELFF

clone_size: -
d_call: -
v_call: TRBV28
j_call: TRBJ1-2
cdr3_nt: TGTGCCAGCAGCCCAGAGCACACAGGGTTTGGCTATGGCTACACCTTC
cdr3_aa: CASSPEHTGFGYGYTF

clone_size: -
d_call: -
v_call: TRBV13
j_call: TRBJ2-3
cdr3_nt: TGTGCCAGCAGCTTAGGCCCGCGGCCCAGCACAGATACGCAGTATTTT
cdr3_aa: CASSLGPRPSTDTQYF

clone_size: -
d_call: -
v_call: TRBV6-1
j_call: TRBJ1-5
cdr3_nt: TGTGCCAGCAGTGAAGTTCTTCAGCCCCAGCATTTT
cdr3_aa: CASSEVLQPQHF

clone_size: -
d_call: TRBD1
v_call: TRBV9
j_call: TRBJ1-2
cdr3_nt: TGTGCCAGCAGCTTCGGGGGCAGGGGGCATTATGGCTACACCTTC
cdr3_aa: CASSFGGRGHYGYTF